These 11 T cell receptor beta chains came from one sample sequenced in a study of blood T cell repertoires in COVID-19. Sequenced by immunoSEQ multiplex PCR; TCRdb stores in-frame clones only, minus some. The profile shows 150,000 to 200,000 clones, less than 90% of them singletons. Sequenced sample: PBMCs or T cells enriched from blood (not recorded which). The receptor source for this set is a woman in her forties or fifties who had recovered from COVID-19.

This sequence joins TRBV2 and TRBJ2-1, with 9 bases identical to TRBD2. Unmatched junction bases numbered 6, after V lost 8 bases and J lost 7 bases. From germline, CDR1 is SNHLY and CDR2 FYNNEI. The CDR3 is 13 residues long. In nucleotides, the CDR3 is TGTGCCAGCTGCCAGCGGGAGGTGAATGAGCAGTTCTTC. It specifies CASCQREVNEQFF.

The chain recombines TRBV5-5 with TRBJ1-6; a weak D match, TRBD1 (5 bases). CDR1 is SGHKS, CDR2 YYEKEE, per germline (reference sequence). CDR3 size: 15 residues. V gave up 4 bases and J gave up 8 bases, with 16 bases separating them. The CDR3 DNA reads as TGTGCCAGCAGCCCGGGTACAGGCCCATATTCACCCCTCCACTTT. It yields the protein CASSPGTGPYSPLHF.

This chain connects TRBV25-1 to TRBJ2-1; 11 nucleotides align to TRBD2. The CDR3 is made up of 15 amino acids. Looked up from germline, CDR1 is MGHDK and CDR2 is SYGVNS. V gave up 4 bases and J gave up 6 bases; unmatched junction bases: 5. The CDR3 region has the DNA TGTGCCAGCAGTGCCCTAGCGGGAGGCTTCAATGAGCAGTTCTTC. This translates into CASSALAGGFNEQFF.

The chain joins TRBV4-1 to TRBJ2-7, with D possibly being TRBD1 (5 bases). The ends were cut back, 4 bases at V and 2 bases at J, with 18 bases in the middle. Germline CDR1 is MGHRA and CDR2 is YSYEKL. There are 16 residues in the CDR3. The CDR3 DNA reads as TGCGCCAGCAGCCTTGGTATCAGGGAAGCTCCCTACGAGCAGTACTTC. It is translated as CASSLGIREAPYEQYF.

This chain's CDR3 is CASSSPTSGMSYNEQFF. In DNA, the CDR3 is TGTGCCAGCAGCTCCCCGACTAGCGGGATGTCATACAATGAGCAGTTCTTC. V is TRBV7-9 and J is TRBJ2-1; 11 bases fit TRBD2. Germline lookup yields CDR1 SEHNR and CDR2 FQNEAQ (reference sequence). There are 17 residues in the CDR3. The ends lost 4 bases at V and 4 bases at J; junction bases unmatched: 9. Full variable domain (remainder filled in from reference TRBV7-9 and TRBJ2-1): DTGVSQNPRHKITKRGQNVTFRCDPISEHNRLYWYRQTLGQGPEFLTYFQNEAQLEKSRLLSDRFSAERPKGSFSTLEIQRTEQGDSAMYLCASSSPTSGMSYNEQFFGPGTRLTVL.

The chain has TRBV24-1 and TRBJ2-6; 7 bases align to TRBD1. The germline CDR1 and CDR2 sequences are KGHDR and SFDVKD. V dropped 6 bases and J dropped 0; count of bases not matched to a gene: 4. The CDR3 runs 16 residues. The CDR3 DNA is TGTGCCACCAGTACAGGGGCGAACTCTGGGGCCAACGTCCTGACTTTC. Its translation: CATSTGANSGANVLTF.

The V gene is TRBV28, the J gene TRBJ2-7; unclear D gene. The CDR3 has 12 residues. Germline V gene sequence: CDR1 MDHEN, CDR2 SYDVKM. Trimming stripped 10 bases from V and 3 bases from J, with 13 bases between. The CDR3 bases are TGTGCCACCACTTCTCAAAACTACGAGCAGTACTTC. Its translation: CATTSQNYEQYF.

The CDR3: CASSLPRAEGAGEQFF. In DNA, the CDR3 is TGTGCCAGCAGCTTGCCCCGGGCGGAGGGGGCGGGGGAGCAGTTCTTC. This chain connects TRBV5-4 to TRBJ2-1; a possible D gene is TRBD1 (7 bases). Germline V gene sequence: CDR1 SGHNT, CDR2 YYREEE (reference sequence). There are 16 residues in the CDR3. Trimming pared 1 base from V and 10 bases from J, leaving 21 bases between.

V usage is TRBV30 and J usage is TRBJ1-3, with no clear D. Per germline, CDR1 GTSNPN and CDR2 SVGIG (reference sequence). The CDR3 has 11 amino acids. Trimming shortened V by 2 bases and J by 8 bases, and 7 bases separated the two germline ends. For the CDR3, the DNA is TGTGCCTGGAGTTACCGCGACACCATATATTTT. It yields the protein CAWSYRDTIYF.

The rearrangement links TRBV6-2 or TRBV6-3 to TRBJ1-5; 12 nucleotides align to TRBD1. The CDR3 totals 16 residues. CDR1 is MNHEY, CDR2 SVGEGT, per germline. Trimming cost V 6 bases and J 7 bases; bases outside gene matches: 10. The chain's CDR3 is CASSDRGQGARQPQHF. The CDR3 DNA reads as TGTGCCAGCAGCGACCGGGGACAGGGGGCACGGCAGCCCCAGCATTTT.

J is TRBJ2-2 and V is TRBV27; D gene ambiguous. Germline assignment: CDR1 MNHEY and CDR2 SMNVEV (reference sequence). Trimming cost V 6 bases and J 0 bases, with 5 bases left between them. The CDR3 totals 13 residues. CDR3 in amino acids: CASRAANTGELFF. The CDR3 DNA follows: TGTGCCAGCAGGGCAGCGAACACCGGGGAGCTGTTTTTT.